The rows below give T cell receptor beta chains drawn from one sample of a study of regulatory T cells in long-lasting Graves disease. Each CDR3 protein is one row after TCRdb ran MiXCR on the multiplex PCR reads. The sample has under 300,000 distinct CDR3 sequences; roughly a fifth are singletons. Sample: peripheral blood mononuclear cells (PBMCs), taken at new diagnosis, from a patient treated with antithyroid drugs. These receptors were collected from a female donor with Graves disease. Both conserved end residues are part of each CDR3. The order of the fields is J gene, D gene, clone size, V gene, CDR3 DNA, CDR3 protein. A D gene is named only where the DNA matches it firmly. Size is omitted from some rows. Given values are once, few, many or a class for expanded clones.

TRBJ1-6,NA,NA,TRBV15,TGTGCCACCAGCAGAGATTGGGGGGGGATTTCACCCCTCCACTTT,CATSRDWGGISPLHF
TRBJ2-3,NA,NA,TRBV4-2,TGTGCCAGCAGCTCGGGGCGGGACACAGATACGCAGTATTTT,CASSSGRDTDTQYF
TRBJ1-2,NA,NA,TRBV6-2/TRBV6-3,TGTGCCAGCAGTTATAGCCTCCTCGGGGGCTACACCTTC,CASSYSLLGGYTF
TRBJ2-4,NA,few,TRBV7-3,TGTGCCAGCATTATAGGGAGCGGTTTAGCCAAAAACATTCAGTACTTC,CASIIGSGLAKNIQYF
TRBJ2-2,NA,many,TRBV5-1,TGTGCCAGCAGCTTTAGCATCGGGTACAGCGACACCGGGGAGCTGTTTTTT,CASSFSIGYSDTGELFF
TRBJ2-2,NA,NA,TRBV29-1,TGCAGCGTTGTACGGGACACCGGGGAGCTGTTTTTT,CSVVRDTGELFF
TRBJ1-1,NA,NA,TRBV18,TGTGCCAGCTCACCGCCAGGACCAGGGGCCGAAGCTTTCTTT,CASSPPGPGAEAFF
TRBJ2-1,TRBD2,NA,TRBV3-1,TGTGCCAGCAGCCAAGATCTCGGCACTAGCGGGAGATACAATGAGCAGTTCTTC,CASSQDLGTSGRYNEQFF
TRBJ2-3,TRBD2,once,TRBV7-2,TGTGCCAGCAGCCCGTCTGGGGGGGGAGGCACAGATACGCAGTATTTT,CASSPSGGGGTDTQYF
TRBJ2-5,TRBD1,many,TRBV10-3,TGTGCCATCAGACCAACAGGGGTCCAAGAGACCCAGTACTTC,CAIRPTGVQETQYF